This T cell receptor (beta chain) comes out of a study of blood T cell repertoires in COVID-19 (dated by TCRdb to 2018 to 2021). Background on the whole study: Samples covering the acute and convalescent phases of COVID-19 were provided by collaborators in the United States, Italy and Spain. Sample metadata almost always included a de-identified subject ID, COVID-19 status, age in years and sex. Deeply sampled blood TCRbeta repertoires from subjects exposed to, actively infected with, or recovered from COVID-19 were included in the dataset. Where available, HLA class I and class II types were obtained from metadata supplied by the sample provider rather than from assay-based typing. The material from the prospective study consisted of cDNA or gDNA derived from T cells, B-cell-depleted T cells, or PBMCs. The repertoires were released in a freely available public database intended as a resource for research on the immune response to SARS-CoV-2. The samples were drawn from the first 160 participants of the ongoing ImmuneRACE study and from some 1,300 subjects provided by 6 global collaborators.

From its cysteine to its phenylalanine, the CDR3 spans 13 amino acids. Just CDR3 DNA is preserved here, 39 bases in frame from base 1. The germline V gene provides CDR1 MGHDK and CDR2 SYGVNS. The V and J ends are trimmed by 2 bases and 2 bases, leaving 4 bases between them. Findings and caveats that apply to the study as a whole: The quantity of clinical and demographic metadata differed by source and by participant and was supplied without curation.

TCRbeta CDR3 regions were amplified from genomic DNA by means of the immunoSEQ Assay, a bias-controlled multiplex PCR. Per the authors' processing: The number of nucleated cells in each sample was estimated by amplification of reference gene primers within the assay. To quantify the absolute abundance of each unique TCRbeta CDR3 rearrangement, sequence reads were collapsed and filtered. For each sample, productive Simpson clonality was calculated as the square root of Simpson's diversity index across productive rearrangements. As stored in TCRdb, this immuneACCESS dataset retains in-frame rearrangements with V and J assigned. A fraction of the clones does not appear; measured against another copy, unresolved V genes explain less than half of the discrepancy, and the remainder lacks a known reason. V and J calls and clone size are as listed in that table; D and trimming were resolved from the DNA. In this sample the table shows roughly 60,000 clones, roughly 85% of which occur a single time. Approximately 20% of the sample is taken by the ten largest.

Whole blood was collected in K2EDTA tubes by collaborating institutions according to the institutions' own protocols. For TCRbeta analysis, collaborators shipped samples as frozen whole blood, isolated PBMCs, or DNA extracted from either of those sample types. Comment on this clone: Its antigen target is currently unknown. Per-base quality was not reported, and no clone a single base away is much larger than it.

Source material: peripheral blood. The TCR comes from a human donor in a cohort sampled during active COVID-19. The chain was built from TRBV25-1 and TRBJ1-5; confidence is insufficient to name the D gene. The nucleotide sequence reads TGTGCCAGCAGTGAAGCAGGCAATCAGCCCCAGCATTTT. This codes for CASSEAGNQPQHF.